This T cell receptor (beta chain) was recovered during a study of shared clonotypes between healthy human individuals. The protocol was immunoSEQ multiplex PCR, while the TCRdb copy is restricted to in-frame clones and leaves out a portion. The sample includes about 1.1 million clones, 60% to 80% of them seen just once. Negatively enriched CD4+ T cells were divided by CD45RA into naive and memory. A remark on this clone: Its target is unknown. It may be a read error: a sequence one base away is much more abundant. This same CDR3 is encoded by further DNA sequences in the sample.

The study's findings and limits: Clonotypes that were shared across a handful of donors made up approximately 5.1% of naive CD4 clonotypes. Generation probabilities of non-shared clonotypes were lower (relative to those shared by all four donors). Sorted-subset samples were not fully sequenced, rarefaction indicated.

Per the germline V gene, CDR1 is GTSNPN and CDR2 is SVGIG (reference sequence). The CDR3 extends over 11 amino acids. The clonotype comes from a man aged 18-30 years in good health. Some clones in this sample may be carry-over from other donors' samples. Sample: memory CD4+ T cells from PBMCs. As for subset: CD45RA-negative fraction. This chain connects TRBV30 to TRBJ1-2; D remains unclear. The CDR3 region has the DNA TGCGCCTGGAGTGTCAACTATGGCTACACCTTC. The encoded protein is CAWSVNYGYTF.